Listed below are T cell receptor beta chains from one sample, sequenced in a study of regulatory T cells in long-lasting Graves disease. From the multiplex PCR reads, TCRdb called clonotypes with MiXCR, one entry per CDR3 protein. The sample lists a few hundred thousand distinct CDR3 sequences, around 18% seen once, with approximately 20% in the top ten. Sequenced here: peripheral blood mononuclear cells (PBMCs), sampled at new diagnosis, from a patient treated with antithyroid drugs. These receptors all stem from a female donor with Graves disease. Each CDR3 is given with its conserved first and last residue. A D gene is named only where the DNA matches it firmly. Not all rows give a size; the values are once, few, many and, for expanded clones, a class.

clone_size	d_call	j_call	v_call	cdr3_nt	cdr3_aa
few	NA	TRBJ2-2	TRBV10-1	TGCGCCAGCAGGGCACTAGGGGCCGGGGAGCTGGTTTTT	CASRALGAGELVF
many	TRBD1	TRBJ1-1	TRBV30	TGTGCCTGGGACAGGGAGTCTGAAGCTTTCTTT	CAWDRESEAFF
many	TRBD1	TRBJ1-4	TRBV30	TGTGCCGGACAGGGGGCTAATGAAAAACTGTTTTTT	CAGQGANEKLFF
many	NA	TRBJ1-6	TRBV2	TGTGCCGGTAAAAGGTCGGATTCACCCCTCCACTTT	CAGKRSDSPLHF
NA	NA	TRBJ1-1	TRBV7-9	TGTGCCAGCAGCCATACATCAGGCACTGAAGCTTTCTTT	CASSHTSGTEAFF
many	NA	TRBJ2-1	TRBV18	TGTGCCAGCTCACCACGGGTAGCCTATGAGCAGTTCTTC	CASSPRVAYEQFF
NA	NA	TRBJ1-2	TRBV6-2/TRBV6-3	TGTGCCAGCAGTTACGTCGGGGGGCCGGAGACCTTC	CASSYVGGPETF
many	NA	TRBJ2-5	TRBV20-1	TGCAGTGCTAGAGATCTAGAGACCCAGTACTTC	CSARDLETQYF
many	NA	TRBJ1-5	TRBV12-3/TRBV12-4	TGTGCCAGCAGTTTGCTTGGGGCCCAGCCCCAGCATTTT	CASSLLGAQPQHF
NA	NA	TRBJ2-6	TRBV6-5	TGTGCCAGCAGTTACCAGACGGTCGGGGCCAACGTCCTGACTTTC	CASSYQTVGANVLTF
many	TRBD1	TRBJ2-2	TRBV20-1	TGCAGTGCTCCGGGACAGGGGGCGGGTACCGGGGAGCTGTTTTTT	CSAPGQGAGTGELFF
few	TRBD2	TRBJ2-5	TRBV5-1	TGCGCCAGCAGCTTGTGGCTAGCGGGGGGAGCCCAAGAGACCCAGTACTTC	CASSLWLAGGAQETQYF
many	NA	TRBJ2-7	TRBV20-1	TGCAGTGCTAGAACAACGAAACAGGGCTACGAGCAGTACTTC	CSARTTKQGYEQYF
NA	NA	TRBJ2-7	TRBV12-3/TRBV12-4	TGTGCCAGCAGCCCGTGGGCAGAGAACTACGAGCAGTACTTC	CASSPWAENYEQYF
NA	NA	TRBJ1-1	TRBV6-2/TRBV6-3	TGTGCCAGCAGTCACCCGGGGGCAGTGACTGAAGCTTTCTTT	CASSHPGAVTEAFF
many	TRBD1	TRBJ2-7	TRBV19	TGTGCCAGTAGCCCGACAGGGGCCCGCGATGAGCAGTACTTC	CASSPTGARDEQYF
many	TRBD1	TRBJ1-1	TRBV10-3	TGTGCCATCAGTTCCAGGGGGCAGGGGAAGGAAGCTTTCTTT	CAISSRGQGKEAFF
many	NA	TRBJ1-1	TRBV19	TGTGCCAGTAGTATAGGAGTCCGGGCAGGGAGGACTGAAGCTTTCTTT	CASSIGVRAGRTEAFF
many	TRBD1	TRBJ2-1	TRBV29-1	TGCAGCGTCGACCCAGGGGGTTATGAGCAGTTCTTC	CSVDPGGYEQFF
many	TRBD2	TRBJ2-3	TRBV28	TGTGCCAGTAGGCCAGGCGGACTAGCGGGCTCTAGCACAGATACGCAGTATTTT	CASRPGGLAGSSTDTQYF
many	TRBD2	TRBJ2-3	TRBV2	TGTGCCAGCAGTGACGGACTAGCGGGAGCAGATACGCAGTATTTT	CASSDGLAGADTQYF
many	NA	TRBJ2-2	TRBV12-3/TRBV12-4	TGTGCCAGCAGTTTAAATGGGGAGCCCACCGGGGAGCTGTTTTTT	CASSLNGEPTGELFF
many	NA	TRBJ1-2	TRBV6-1	TGTGCCAGCAGCCCACGGGCTGGGGACTATGGCTACACCTTC	CASSPRAGDYGYTF